The 31 T cell receptor beta chains presented below share a single source sample, sequenced in a study of post-analysis software for immune sequencing data. Study outcomes and limitations: TRBV5-6, TRBV5-1 and TRBV20-1 were among roughly 5 TRBV segments more frequent in patients than controls.

For these receptors, no antigen is known. Unique molecular identifiers tagged the TCR beta cDNA libraries. MiXCR was run by TCRdb on the PCR reads, yielding one entry per CDR3 protein. The sample lists more than 500,000 distinct CDR3 sequences, roughly 34% occurring once. Sequenced: blood. The receptor source for this set is a girl aged 2-17 years with multiple sclerosis.

This clonotype has more than one count but fewer than ten. The V gene is TRBV10-2, the J gene TRBJ2-3, with TRBD2 matching 9 bases. Germline lookup yields CDR1 WSHSY and CDR2 SAAADI. The CDR3 sequence is 18 residues long. With 6 bases clipped from V and 4 bases from J, the junction kept 17 bases outside the gene matches. The CDR3 sequence: CASSARLLAGVGADTQYF. The CDR3 DNA reads as TGCGCCAGCAGCGCCCGGTTGTTAGCGGGGGTTGGCGCAGATACGCAGTATTTT.

The chain joins TRBV7-8 to TRBJ1-6; D is ambiguous. There are 15 residues in the CDR3. The ends were cut back, 1 base at V and 7 bases at J, with 11 bases in the middle. Germline V gene data show CDR1 as SGHVS and CDR2 as FQNEAQ. The CDR3 loop reads CASSLGQAENSPLHF. The CDR3 DNA reads as TGTGCCAGCAGCTTAGGTCAGGCCGAGAATTCACCCCTCCACTTT. The full variable domain, its missing parts supplied by reference TRBV7-8 and TRBJ1-6, is GAGVSQSPRYKVAKRGQDVALRCDPISGHVSLFWYQQALGQGPEFLTYFQNEAQLDKSGLPSDRFFAERPEGSVSTLKIQRTQQEDSAVYLCASSLGQAENSPLHFGNGTRLTVT.

The table lists this clonotype with a few counts. The chain has TRBV3-1 and TRBJ2-7; TRBD1 is a possible D gene (6 bases). The CDR3 totals 15 residues. The germline V gene has CDR1 LGHDT and CDR2 YNNKEL (reference sequence). V lost 3 bases to trimming and J lost 3 bases, with 15 bases between them. Here the CDR3 DNA reads TGTGCCAGCAGCCAGACAATAGGACAGATCTACGAGCAGTACTTC. It codes for CASSQTIGQIYEQYF.

The chain carries TRBV7-9 and TRBJ1-1; 7 bases fit TRBD1. Germline trimming cut 3 bases from V and 3 bases from J; bases unmatched to any gene: 7. The CDR3 sequence is 15 residues long. The germline gives CDR1 SEHNR, CDR2 FQNEAQ (reference sequence). Written as DNA, the CDR3 is TGTGCCAGCAGCTTTACAGGGGCCGGGGACACTGAAGCTTTCTTT. It yields the protein CASSFTGAGDTEAFF.

This clonotype has a handful of counts. The junction and the germline gene differ at one end; a read error may be behind it. The J gene is TRBJ2-5, the V gene TRBV7-9, with 9 bases lining up with TRBD2. The CDR3 extends over 15 amino acids. Germline values: CDR1 SEHNR, CDR2 FQNEAQ (reference sequence). CDR3 in amino acids: CASTLSGGTQETQYF. The CDR3 DNA is TGTGCCAGCACCTTAAGCGGGGGGACACAAGAGACCCAGTACTTC.

The gene calls are TRBV4-1 and TRBJ2-1, with D unresolved. Germline loops: CDR1 MGHRA, CDR2 YSYEKL. The CDR3 extends over 17 amino acids. Trimming removed 4 bases at V and 2 bases at J, with 18 bases between. The DNA for the CDR3 is TGCGCCAGCAGCCTCCACGCTGGGGAAATGACCTACAATGAGCAGTTCTTC. Translating gives CASSLHAGEMTYNEQFF.

V and J are TRBV27 and TRBJ2-1; D is uncertain. CDR3 size: 17 residues. Trimming removed 6 bases at V and 5 bases at J, with 23 bases between. CDR1 is MNHEY and CDR2 is SMNVEV in the germline V gene (reference sequence). CDR3 nucleotide sequence: TGTGCCAGCAGCCAACTACCGGGCCCCGTCTATGACAATGAGCAGTTCTTC. Its protein product is CASSQLPGPVYDNEQFF.

This clonotype has more than one count but fewer than ten. The chain is built from TRBV12-3 or TRBV12-4 and TRBJ1-2; tentatively, D is TRBD1 (5 bases). V was trimmed by 6 bases and J by 0 bases, leaving 20 bases between them. The CDR3 is 17 amino acids. The CDR3 nucleotides are TGTGCCAGCAGCCACGTTCTCCACAGGATCTCTAACTATGGCTACACCTTC. As protein: CASSHVLHRISNYGYTF.

The CDR3 region is CSASVPLAERTDTQYF. CDR3 nucleotides: TGCAGTGCTAGTGTTCCTCTAGCGGAGCGCACAGATACGCAGTATTTT. The chain combines TRBV20-1 with TRBJ2-3; TRBD2 agrees at 7 bases. V was pared by 3 bases and J by 1 base, with 10 bases of the junction left unmatched. Germline-derived CDR1 and CDR2 are DFQATT and SNEGSKA (reference sequence). This CDR3 has 16 amino acids.

The genes are TRBV5-1 and TRBJ2-1; D is unresolved. The CDR3 totals 12 residues. Germline CDR1 SGHRS, CDR2 YFSETQ. V lost 2 bases to trimming and J lost 8 bases, with 8 bases between them. The CDR3 DNA reads as TGCGCCAGCAGCTTAGAGTTCCATGAGCAGTTCTTC. Its translation is CASSLEFHEQFF.

This clonotype showed up just a few times. The CDR3 spells CASSLDFGGMYGYTF. DNA of the CDR3: TGTGCCAGCAGCTTAGATTTCGGGGGGATGTATGGCTACACCTTC. J is TRBJ1-2 and V is TRBV11-2; a weak D match, TRBD1 (5 bases). The CDR3 covers 15 residues. V lost 0 bases to trimming and J lost 5 bases, with 13 bases between them. Per the germline V gene, CDR1 is SGHAT and CDR2 is FQNNGV. The variable domain in full, with the rest retrieved from reference TRBV11-2 and TRBJ1-2, is EAGVAQSPRYKIIEKRQSVAFWCNPISGHATLYWYQQILGQGPKLLIQFQNNGVVDDSQLPKDRFSAERLKGVDSTLKIQPAKLEDSAVYLCASSLDFGGMYGYTFGSGTRLTVV.

The V gene is TRBV7-2, the J gene TRBJ2-2, with 8 bases fitting TRBD1. CDR1 is SGHTA and CDR2 is FQGNSA in the germline V gene. The V gene end was trimmed by 1 base and the J gene end by 4 bases; junction bases not matched to a gene: 5. The CDR3 has 16 amino acids. DNA of the CDR3: TGTGCCAGCAGCTTAGGGGGGACAGGAGGCACCGGGGAGCTGTTTTTT. Residues: CASSLGGTGGTGELFF.

This clonotype was found a few times. The rearrangement joins TRBV20-1 to TRBJ2-5, with TRBD1 identical over 8 bases. This CDR3 has 14 residues. Losses at the gene ends were 6 bases for V and 0 bases for J; bases not matched to a gene: 6. CDR1 and CDR2 from the germline V gene are DFQATT and SNEGSKA (reference sequence). The DNA of the CDR3 is TGCAGTGCGGAGGGACAGGCCTACCAAGAGACCCAGTACTTC. This encodes CSAEGQAYQETQYF.

This clonotype was counted only a few times. The chain links TRBV5-1 to TRBJ2-4, with 8 bases lining up with TRBD1. Germline V gene data show CDR1 as SGHRS and CDR2 as YFSETQ. The CDR3 extends over 15 amino acids. V shed 2 bases, J shed 8 bases, and the junction held 9 bases outside the gene matches. CDR3 nucleotides: TGCGCCAGCAGCTTATTGCCCAGGGGGCTTGACATTCAGTACTTC. As protein: CASSLLPRGLDIQYF.

There are a few counts of this clonotype. The genes are TRBV15 and TRBJ2-3, with 9 bases lining up with TRBD2. Germline V gene data show CDR1 as LNHNV and CDR2 as YYDKDF (reference sequence). The CDR3 is 17 amino acids. With 1 base clipped from V and 6 bases from J, the junction kept 11 bases outside the gene matches. In nucleotides, the CDR3 is TGTGCCACCAGCAGAGGGGGAGCGGGGGGCCTACTGGATACGCAGTATTTT. Translating gives CATSRGGAGGLLDTQYF.

The V gene is TRBV3-1, the J gene TRBJ1-1; D ambiguous. The CDR3 is made up of 13 amino acids. From germline, CDR1 is LGHDT and CDR2 YNNKEL (reference sequence). The V end was cut by 8 bases, the J end by 0 bases, with 10 bases between. CDR3 loop: CASAQVMNTEAFF. In DNA, the CDR3 is TGTGCCAGCGCCCAGGTTATGAACACTGAAGCTTTCTTT.

The chain links TRBV21-1 to TRBJ2-1. TRBV21-1 has pseudogene status. This CDR3 has 15 amino acids. CDR3 in DNA: TGTGCCAGCGGGATATTAATTCGGGTATACAATGAGCAGTTCTTC. As protein: CASGILIRVYNEQFF.

The chain employs TRBV12-3 or TRBV12-4 and TRBJ2-3; 7 bases align to TRBD2. V was pared by 5 bases and J by 6 bases, with 11 bases of the junction left unmatched. The CDR3 spans 15 residues. Written as DNA, the CDR3 is TGTGCCAGCAGTCCTCGCGGGGGATCGAGGGATACGCAGTATTTT. Protein sequence: CASSPRGGSRDTQYF.

This rearrangement joins TRBV2 to TRBJ2-5; D gene unclear. The germline CDR1 and CDR2 sequences are SNHLY and FYNNEI. V lost 3 bases, J lost 5 bases, and 10 bases lay in between. The CDR3 is made up of 13 amino acids. CDR3 sequence: CASSEESLETQYF. The CDR3, as DNA: TGTGCCAGCAGTGAGGAGAGTCTGGAGACCCAGTACTTC. The whole variable domain, remainder taken from reference TRBV2 and TRBJ2-5, is EPEVTQTPSHQVTQMGQEVILRCVPISNHLYFYWYRQILGQKVEFLVSFYNNEISEKSEIFDDQFSVERPDGSNFTLKIRSTKLEDSAMYFCASSEESLETQYFGPGTRLLVL.

This clonotype has ten or more counts. CDR3 nucleotides: TGTGCCAGCAGACCCGGGACAGGGGGTGCAGAGACCCAGTACTTC. It codes for CASRPGTGGAETQYF. The chain employs TRBV12-3 or TRBV12-4 and TRBJ2-5, with 11 bases that match TRBD1. J lost 4 bases, V lost 6 bases, and 7 bases had no gene match. CDR3 length: 15 residues.

This clonotype has only a few counts. The V and J genes are TRBV5-4 and TRBJ2-5; 13 bases are shared with TRBD2. The CDR3 consists of 17 residues. With V trimmed by 1 base and J by 1 base, 4 bases remained unmatched. Germline CDR1 SGHNT, CDR2 YYREEE (reference sequence). For the CDR3, the DNA is TGTGCCAGCAGCTTGCGGACTAGCGGGGGCCTCCAAGAGACCCAGTACTTC. This encodes CASSLRTSGGLQETQYF. The entire variable domain, with the rest obtained from reference TRBV5-4 and TRBJ2-5, is as follows: ETGVTQSPTHLIKTRGQQVTLRCSSQSGHNTVSWYQQALGQGPQFIFQYYREEENGRGNFPPRFSGLQFPNYSSELNVNALELDDSALYLCASSLRTSGGLQETQYFGPGTRLLVL.

The rearrangement links TRBV15 to TRBJ2-1; 8 bases map to TRBD1. Germline CDR1 LNHNV, CDR2 YYDKDF (reference sequence). This CDR3 is 16 amino acids long. The J segment lost 5 bases and the V segment lost 5 bases, leaving 11 bases of the junction unmatched. CDR3 DNA: TGTGCCACCAGCCGCCCGGACAGGGAGATTGACAATGAGCAGTTCTTC. Its protein is CATSRPDREIDNEQFF.

The chain recombines TRBV2 with TRBJ2-7; possible D gene TRBD1, 6 bases. CDR1 SNHLY and CDR2 FYNNEI come from the germline V gene. The CDR3 has 15 residues. The germline V and J ends were trimmed by 7 bases and 4 bases, with 20 bases remaining between them. This CDR3 is CASTHPARQEYEQYF. As DNA, the CDR3 is TGTGCCAGCACCCATCCCGCCAGACAGGAGTACGAGCAGTACTTC. Complete variable domain (other parts from reference TRBV2 and TRBJ2-7): EPEVTQTPSHQVTQMGQEVILRCVPISNHLYFYWYRQILGQKVEFLVSFYNNEISEKSEIFDDQFSVERPDGSNFTLKIRSTKLEDSAMYFCASTHPARQEYEQYFGPGTRLTVT.

On this clonotype: A read error may be the cause here, since a much bigger clone is one base away. V usage is TRBV20-1 and J usage is TRBJ2-7, with D hard to call. Trimming cost V 3 bases and J 5 bases, with 17 bases left between them. The CDR3 runs 14 residues. The germline CDR1 and CDR2 sequences are DFQATT and SNEGSKA (reference sequence). The CDR3 region has the DNA TGCAGTGCTAGGCACCCGACTTTCTACCACGAGCAGTACTTC. Translated, it gives CSARHPTFYHEQYF.

The sample holds a few counts of this clonotype. Mismatch with germline at one junction end may stem from a read error. The chain is built from TRBV20-1 and TRBJ2-5, with 7 bases fitting TRBD1. CDR1 DFQATT and CDR2 SNEGSKA come from the germline V gene (reference sequence). The CDR3 loop spans 13 amino acids. CDR3 coding DNA: TGCAGTGTTAGAGAGGGACAGCAAGAGACCCAGTACTTC. It translates to CSVREGQQETQYF.

This chain links TRBV20-1 with TRBJ2-7; D unresolved. V shed 3 bases and J shed 3 bases, with 15 bases lying between them. This CDR3 spans 14 amino acids. The germline gives CDR1 DFQATT, CDR2 SNEGSKA (reference sequence). The CDR3 is CSASDSKISYEQYF. CDR3 nucleotide sequence: TGCAGTGCTAGTGATTCCAAGATTAGCTACGAGCAGTACTTC.

V and J are TRBV28 and TRBJ1-1; D ambiguous. The CDR3 contains 13 residues. Germline V CDR1 and CDR2: MDHEN, SYDVKM. Deletions cut 2 bases from V and 2 bases from J, with 6 bases between. The CDR3 here is CASSLLVNTEAFF. The CDR3 coding sequence is TGTGCCAGCAGTTTACTAGTCAACACTGAAGCTTTCTTT.

The V gene is TRBV29-1, the J gene TRBJ2-7; maybe TRBD2 (7 bases). The CDR3 is made up of 13 amino acids. Trimming cost V 6 bases and J 3 bases, with 15 bases left between them. Germline CDR1 reads SQVTM; CDR2 reads ANQGSEA. This CDR3 reads CSVWGGRNYEQYF. The CDR3 DNA reads TGCAGCGTCTGGGGGGGCAGGAACTACGAGCAGTACTTC.

The V and J genes are TRBV12-3 or TRBV12-4 and TRBJ1-1; unclear D gene. The CDR3 sequence is 11 residues long. Trimming took 5 bases from V and 9 from J, leaving 10 bases between them. The CDR3 DNA is TGTGCCAGCAGTGAGACGTTCCAAGCTTTCTTT. It yields the protein CASSETFQAFF.

This chain links TRBV12-5 with TRBJ1-2, with a possible D match to TRBD1 (6 bases). The V gene lost 6 bases and the J gene lost 4 bases, with 15 bases spanning the gap. The CDR3 runs to 14 residues. Germline assignment: CDR1 LGHNT and CDR2 FRNRAP. CDR3 protein: CASGRGGLSYGYTF. The CDR3, as DNA: TGTGCTAGTGGCCGGGGGGGGCTTAGCTATGGCTACACCTTC.

The chain couples TRBV12-3 or TRBV12-4 to TRBJ1-1; D perhaps matches TRBD1 (5 bases). Trimming took off 7 bases at V and 7 bases at J, with 16 bases between the two ends. The CDR3 is 13 amino acids. In DNA, the CDR3 is TGTGCCAGCACCCTTGGGGGGGTACTTGAAGCTTTCTTT. Its protein product is CASTLGGVLEAFF.